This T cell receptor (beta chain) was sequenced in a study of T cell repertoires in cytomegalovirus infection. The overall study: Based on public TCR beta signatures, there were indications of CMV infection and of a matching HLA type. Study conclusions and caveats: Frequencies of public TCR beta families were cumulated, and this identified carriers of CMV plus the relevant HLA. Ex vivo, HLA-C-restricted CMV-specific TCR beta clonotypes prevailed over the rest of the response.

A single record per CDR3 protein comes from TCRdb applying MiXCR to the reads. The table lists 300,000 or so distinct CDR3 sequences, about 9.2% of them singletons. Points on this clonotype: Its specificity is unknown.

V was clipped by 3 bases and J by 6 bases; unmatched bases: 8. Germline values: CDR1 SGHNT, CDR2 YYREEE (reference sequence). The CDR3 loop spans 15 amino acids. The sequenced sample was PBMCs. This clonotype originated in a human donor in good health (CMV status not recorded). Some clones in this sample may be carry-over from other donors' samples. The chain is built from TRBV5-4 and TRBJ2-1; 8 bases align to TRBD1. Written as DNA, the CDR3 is TGTGCCAGCAGCTGGGACAGGTCCCATCTCAATGAGCAGTTCTTC. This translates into CASSWDRSHLNEQFF.